This TCR beta chain was profiled in a study of Ad26.COV2.S vaccination and SARS-CoV-2 variants. As for the study in general: COV1001, an Ad26.COV2.S trial, supplied this vaccine-arm donor. Doses of Ad26.COV2.S were injected into muscle once or twice, 56 days apart.

Germline loops: CDR1 LGHDT, CDR2 YNNKEL (reference sequence). Trimming cost V 1 base and J 2 bases, with 6 bases left between them. There are 14 residues in the CDR3. Treatment reported: roughly 19 received Ad26.COV2.S at low or high dose, single or two shots; 5 received placebo; per-sample allocation not given. Day 63 after the first vaccine or placebo injection was the time point for sampling. Data came from immunoSEQ multiplex PCR; TCRdb stores just in-frame clones and leaves some out. Of around 300,000 clones in the sample, around 88% were seen once. This clonotype originated in a person between 18 and 65 years old who received the Ad26.COV2.S COVID-19 vaccine or a placebo. The sample here was peripheral blood, taken in a trial of Ad26.COV2.S vaccine versus placebo. The rearrangement links TRBV3-1 (or the pseudogene TRBV3-2) to TRBJ1-3, with D uncertain. CDR3 in DNA: TGTGCCAGCAGCCAAGCCGGGACTGGAAACACCATATATTTT. Translating it yields CASSQAGTGNTIYF.